Described below is a single T cell receptor beta chain sequence and its context. Clones were sequenced by immunoSEQ multiplex PCR, and TCRdb holds only the in-frame ones, with some missing. The table includes tens of thousands of clones, 80% to 90% detected once. The CDR3 runs 14 residues. The germline V gene encodes CDR1 GTSNPN and CDR2 SVGIG (reference sequence). V lost 2 bases to trimming and J lost 6 bases; unmatched junction nucleotides: 9. With no exception, relapse followed autologous stem cell transplantation in all patients, and brentuximab vedotin exposure varied. These data originate in a study of PD-1 blockade in classical Hodgkin lymphoma.

This chain connects TRBV30 to TRBJ1-2; 7 positions agree with TRBD1. The source of this sequence is a human donor with classical Hodgkin lymphoma. The sample in question was peripheral blood mononuclear cells (PBMCs), obtained at baseline. The chain's CDR3 is CAWSLLTGLDGYTF. CDR3 DNA: TGTGCCTGGAGTTTGCTGACAGGGTTGGATGGCTACACCTTC.